This entry features one TCR beta chain sequence. No antigen is known for it. The sample is drawn from a study of siplizumab effects on memory and regulatory T cells. With 6 bases clipped from V and 1 base from J, the junction kept 3 bases outside the gene matches. The CDR3 extends over 14 amino acids. CDR1 is ENHRY and CDR2 is SYGVKD in the germline V gene. The data were produced by immunoSEQ multiplex PCR, yet TCRdb's version contains in-frame clones alone and is incomplete. Of 80,000 to 95,000 clones in the sample, just under 95% are singletons; the top ten hold 15% to 20%. Notes on the study in general: Naive-or-memory phenotypes were unassignable for roughly 75-97% of proliferating CD4+ or CD8+ clones.

This chain links TRBV10-3 with TRBJ1-1, with 9 bases matching TRBD1. The sequencing sample was made of CD8+ T cells sorted from blood. The sequence was obtained from a human donor in good health. The CDR3: CAIRGTGSNTEAFF. The DNA of the CDR3 is TGTGCCATCAGGGGGACAGGGTCGAACACTGAAGCTTTCTTT.